This T cell receptor beta chain was observed in a study of chemoradiotherapy in HPV16-positive cancers. Data came from immunoSEQ multiplex PCR; TCRdb stores just in-frame clones and leaves some out. This repertoire shows 6,000 or so clones, over 60% found once; its top ten account for around 36%. Germline-derived CDR1 and CDR2 are SGHNT and YYREEE (reference sequence). Trimming removed 0 bases from V and 7 bases from J, with 11 bases in between. This CDR3 comprises 13 residues. The chain recombines TRBV5-4 with TRBJ2-7; D unresolved. Sampling was done from a patient who underwent chemoradiotherapy. This clonotype was obtained from a human donor with HPV-associated anogenital cancer. CDR3 sequence (DNA): TGTGCCAGCAGCTTGGAACTCTTCGGGGAGCAGTACTTC. Protein: CASSLELFGEQYF.